These T cell receptor beta chains were read from a single sample in a study of T-cell reconstitution after alpha-beta-depleted transplantation in children. TCRdb recomputed calls from the PCR reads with MiXCR, one row per CDR3 protein. The table has a few hundred thousand distinct CDR3 sequences, 10% seen once. Material: PBMCs from the stem cell graft donor, obtained from the stem cell graft. These receptors came from a human donor who donated a stem cell graft to a child with acute lymphoblastic leukemia. The conserved cysteine and the conserved F or W are not part of the CDR3 here. The D gene is left open where the match is weak. Part of the rows lack a size; the others show once, few, many or a class for expanded clones.

CDR3: ASSWLGTDTQY
D: -
J: TRBJ2-3
V: TRBV28
size: many

CDR3: ATSRLGGRATDTQY
D: TRBD2
J: TRBJ2-3
V: TRBV15
size: few

CDR3: ASSIRAGGNTGELF
D: TRBD2
J: TRBJ2-2
V: TRBV19
size: -

CDR3: ASSLSAGVSQPQH
D: -
J: TRBJ1-5
V: TRBV27
size: -

CDR3: ARTLLLGTDTQY
D: -
J: TRBJ2-3
V: TRBV2
size: -

CDR3: SARDDSSNQPQH
D: -
J: TRBJ1-5
V: TRBV20-1
size: few

CDR3: ASSHLAGAFGEQF
D: TRBD2
J: TRBJ2-1
V: TRBV4-1
size: many

CDR3: ASSDAVNYGYT
D: -
J: TRBJ1-2
V: TRBV9
size: many

CDR3: ASSLRTGTNTEAF
D: TRBD1
J: TRBJ1-1
V: TRBV12-3/TRBV12-4
size: -

CDR3: ASSSGTGIRNEQF
D: TRBD1
J: TRBJ2-1
V: TRBV7-9
size: -

CDR3: ASSKGLAGTGELF
D: TRBD2
J: TRBJ2-2
V: TRBV5-4
size: few

CDR3: ASSFHGLLNTGELF
D: -
J: TRBJ2-2
V: TRBV7-9
size: many